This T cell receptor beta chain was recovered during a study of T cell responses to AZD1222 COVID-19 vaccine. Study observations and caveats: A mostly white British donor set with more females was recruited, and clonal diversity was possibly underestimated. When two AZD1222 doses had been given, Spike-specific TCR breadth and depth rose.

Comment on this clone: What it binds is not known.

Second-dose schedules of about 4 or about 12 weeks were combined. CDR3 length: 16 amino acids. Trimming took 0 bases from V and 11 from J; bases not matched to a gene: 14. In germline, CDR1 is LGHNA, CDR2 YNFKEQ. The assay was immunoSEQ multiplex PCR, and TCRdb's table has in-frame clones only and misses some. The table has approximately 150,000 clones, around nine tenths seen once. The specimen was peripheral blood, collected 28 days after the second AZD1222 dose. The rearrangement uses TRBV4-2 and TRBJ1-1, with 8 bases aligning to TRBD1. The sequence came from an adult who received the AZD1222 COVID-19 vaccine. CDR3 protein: CASSQDLVGDRRGAFF. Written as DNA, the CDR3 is TGTGCCAGCAGCCAAGATCTGGTAGGGGACAGGAGGGGGGCTTTCTTT.